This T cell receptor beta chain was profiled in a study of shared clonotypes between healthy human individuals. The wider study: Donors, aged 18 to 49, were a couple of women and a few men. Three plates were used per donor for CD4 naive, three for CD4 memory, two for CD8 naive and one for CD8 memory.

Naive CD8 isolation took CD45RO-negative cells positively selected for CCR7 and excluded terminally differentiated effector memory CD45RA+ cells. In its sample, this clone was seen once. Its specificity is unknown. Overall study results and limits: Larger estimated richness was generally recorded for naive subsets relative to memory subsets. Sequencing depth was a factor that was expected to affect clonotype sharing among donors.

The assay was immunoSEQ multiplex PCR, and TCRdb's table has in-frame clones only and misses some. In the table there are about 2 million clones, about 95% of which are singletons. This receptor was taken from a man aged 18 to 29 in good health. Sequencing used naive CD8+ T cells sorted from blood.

In DNA, the CDR3 is TGCAGTGCTAGAGGGACCTTTGAGCAGTACTTC. It translates to CSARGTFEQYF. The chain recombines TRBV20-1 with TRBJ2-7; unclear D gene. The CDR3 sequence is 11 residues long. V lost 1 base and J lost 7, with 8 bases in between. The V gene's germline CDR1 is DFQATT and CDR2 SNEGSKA (reference sequence).